The 27 T cell receptor beta chains given below trace back to one sample, sequenced in a study of beta chain features in type 1 diabetes. Expressed TCRB transcripts were sequenced after all isolated RNA was converted to cDNA. TCRdb's table, derived via immunoSEQ multiplex PCR, lists solely in-frame clones and lacks some. The sample consists of under 250,000 clones, less than 15% of them appearing once. The sequencing sample was made of naive CD4+ T cells from blood. These receptors all come from a woman aged 35 to 49 in good health.

This clone has a count of ten or more. The same CDR3 is also encoded by other DNA sequences in this sample. This chain connects TRBV9 to TRBJ2-6; tentative D call: TRBD2 (6 bases). The germline V gene has CDR1 SGDLS and CDR2 YYNGEE. Trimming left V 2 bases short and J 0 bases short, with 6 bases between. The CDR3 sequence is 15 residues long. CDR3 nucleotides: TGTGCCAGCAGCGTCGGGGGCTCTGGGGCCAACGTCCTGACTTTC. Its protein product is CASSVGGSGANVLTF. The full variable domain, in which reference TRBV9 and TRBJ2-6 provide the parts outside the CDR3, is DSGVTQTPKHLITATGQRVTLRCSPRSGDLSVYWYQQSLDQGLQFLIQYYNGEERAKGNILERFSAQQFPDLHSELNLSSLELGDSALYFCASSVGGSGANVLTFGAGSRLTVL.

The V call is TRBV2, the J call TRBJ2-7; 8 bases align to TRBD1. The ends lost 5 bases at V and 5 bases at J; junction bases unmatched: 11. The germline V gene encodes CDR1 SNHLY and CDR2 FYNNEI. The CDR3 consists of 15 residues. The CDR3 nucleotides read TGTGCCAGCAGTCGAAGGACAGGGATTAGAAACGAGCAGTACTTC. Translation: CASSRRTGIRNEQYF.

Remarks on this clone: Additional DNA sequences in this sample encode the identical CDR3. This sequence joins TRBV18 and TRBJ2-7; 9 bases match TRBD1. Germline V gives CDR1 KGHSH, CDR2 LQKENI. The J segment lost 2 bases and the V segment lost 3 bases, leaving 2 bases of the junction unmatched. The CDR3 totals 14 residues. The CDR3 sequence is CASSPGTGPYEQYF. Here the CDR3 DNA reads TGTGCCAGCTCACCTGGGACAGGGCCCTACGAGCAGTACTTC.

In this sample, this clone turned up a few times. The chain combines TRBV18 with TRBJ1-1, with 9 positions matching TRBD1. From germline, CDR1 is KGHSH and CDR2 LQKENI. V lost 1 base, J lost 1 base, and 7 bases stayed unmatched. The CDR3 contains 17 residues. The CDR3 region is CASSPLRQGVTNTEAFF. CDR3 in DNA: TGTGCCAGCTCACCACTTCGACAGGGGGTGACGAACACTGAAGCTTTCTTT.

The chain couples TRBV19 to TRBJ2-7, with 7 bases that match TRBD1. V dropped 10 bases and J dropped 3; count of bases not matched to a gene: 15. The V gene's germline CDR1 is LNHDA and CDR2 SQIVND (reference sequence). The length of the CDR3 is 15 residues. In nucleotides, the CDR3 is TGTGCCACCTCACCCCGTCGAGACAGGGTCTACGAGCAGTACTTC. Its translation: CATSPRRDRVYEQYF.

This chain joins TRBV19 and TRBJ1-1; D not resolved. The CDR3 spans 11 residues. Trimming took 5 bases from V and 11 from J, leaving 12 bases between them. Germline loops: CDR1 LNHDA, CDR2 SQIVND (reference sequence). CDR3 DNA: TGTGCCAGTAGTTCTAGCCAGGTTGCTTTCTTT. It is translated as CASSSSQVAFF.

The chain recombines TRBV20-1 with TRBJ2-3; D not resolved. The germline V and J ends were trimmed by 2 bases and 2 bases, with 2 bases remaining between them. The CDR3 is 11 residues long. Germline CDR1 DFQATT, CDR2 SNEGSKA (reference sequence). CDR3 coding DNA: TGCAGTGCTAGACTCACAGATACGCAGTATTTT. This translates into CSARLTDTQYF.

The V gene is TRBV15, the J gene TRBJ1-5; TRBD1 agrees at 7 bases. Germline lookup yields CDR1 LNHNV and CDR2 YYDKDF (reference sequence). The length of the CDR3 is 17 residues. V was clipped by 0 bases and J by 4 bases; unmatched bases: 9. CDR3 in amino acids: CATSRDLRTGRNQPQHF. The CDR3 coding sequence is TGTGCCACCAGCAGAGACCTACGGACAGGCCGTAATCAGCCCCAGCATTTT. The full variable domain, with the rest looked up from reference TRBV15 and TRBJ1-5, is DAMVIQNPRYQVTQFGKPVTLSCSQTLNHNVMYWYQQKSSQAPKLLFHYYDKDFNNEADTPDNFQSRRPNTSFCFLDIRSPGLGDTAMYLCATSRDLRTGRNQPQHFGDGTRLSIL.

J is TRBJ1-1 and V is TRBV6-5; D is unclear. Trimming removed 6 bases from V and 6 bases from J, with 8 bases in between. There are 11 residues in the CDR3. Germline values: CDR1 MNHEY, CDR2 SVGAGI. The DNA for the CDR3 is TGTGCCAGCAGATCCCCGGCTGAAGCTTTCTTT. Protein sequence: CASRSPAEAFF.

The chain combines TRBV28 with TRBJ1-5; D gene uncertain. Per germline, CDR1 MDHEN and CDR2 SYDVKM. Trimming took 5 bases from V and 5 from J, leaving 13 bases between them. The CDR3 is 14 amino acids. CDR3 sequence reads: CASSPTLGDQPQHF. The CDR3 DNA sequence: TGTGCCAGCAGTCCGACACTCGGGGATCAGCCCCAGCATTTT.

In its sample, this clone was seen a few times. The chain combines TRBV7-2 with TRBJ2-3; 9 positions match TRBD2. Trimming cost V 4 bases and J 1 base; bases outside gene matches: 3. The germline V gene encodes CDR1 SGHTA and CDR2 FQGNSA. The CDR3 extends over 15 amino acids. CDR3 DNA: TGTGCCAGCAGCTCCTCTAGCGGGGGCACAGATACGCAGTATTTT. This encodes CASSSSSGGTDTQYF.

The V and J genes are TRBV6-4 and TRBJ1-2, with TRBD1 matching 7 bases. The CDR3 has 13 residues. J lost 4 bases, V lost 5 bases, and 4 bases had no gene match. Germline CDR1 reads MRHNA; CDR2 reads SNTAGT. The CDR3 is CASSQTGLYGYTF. The DNA for the CDR3 is TGTGCCAGCAGTCAGACAGGGCTCTATGGCTACACCTTC.

The chain links TRBV5-1 to TRBJ2-5; D unresolved. V shed 1 base and J shed 3 bases, with 4 bases lying between them. The CDR3 covers 12 residues. Germline CDR1 is SGHRS and CDR2 is YFSETQ. CDR3: CASSLPEETQYF. Written as DNA, the CDR3 is TGCGCCAGCAGCTTGCCCGAAGAGACCCAGTACTTC. The variable domain in full, with the rest retrieved from reference TRBV5-1 and TRBJ2-5, is KAGVTQTPRYLIKTRGQQVTLSCSPISGHRSVSWYQQTPGQGLQFLFEYFSETQRNKGNFPGRFSGRQFSNSRSEMNVSTLELGDSALYLCASSLPEETQYFGPGTRLLVL.

Details on this clone: The sample carries other DNA sequences with the same CDR3. The chain carries TRBV19 and TRBJ2-5; D might be TRBD2 (6 bases). In germline, CDR1 is LNHDA, CDR2 SQIVND (reference sequence). CDR3 length equals 13 residues. The ends were cut back, 7 bases at V and 8 bases at J, with 17 bases in the middle. CDR3 sequence reads: CASTGVEKETQYF. For the CDR3, the DNA is TGTGCCAGTACGGGGGTGGAGAAGGAAACCCAGTACTTC.

A few counts support this clone. The rearrangement uses TRBV7-2 and TRBJ2-3; D possibly corresponds to TRBD2 (5 bases). CDR3 length: 16 amino acids. Between the trimmed V and J ends, which lost 4 bases and 0 bases, there was a span of 14 bases. Germline V gene sequence: CDR1 SGHTA, CDR2 FQGNSA. The chain's CDR3 is CASSSPLGRSTDTQYF. The CDR3, as DNA: TGTGCCAGCAGCTCCCCGCTGGGGAGAAGCACAGATACGCAGTATTTT.

This clone has only a few counts. The rearrangement uses TRBV29-1 and TRBJ2-7; D ambiguous. Trimming cost V 5 bases and J 3 bases, with 17 bases left between them. This CDR3 has 14 amino acids. Germline assignment: CDR1 SQVTM and CDR2 ANQGSEA. Here the CDR3 reads CSVSAAVVNYEQYF. The CDR3 DNA reads as TGCAGCGTTAGCGCGGCAGTAGTTAACTACGAGCAGTACTTC.

This clone was picked up a small number of times. The chain combines TRBV7-8 with TRBJ1-2; no clear D gene. Germline-derived CDR1 and CDR2 are SGHVS and FQNEAQ. This CDR3 is built from 12 residues. Trimming cost V 5 bases and J 8 bases, with 12 bases left between them. CDR3 residues: CASSAGQVGYTF. The CDR3 DNA reads TGTGCCAGCAGCGCCGGCCAGGTGGGCTACACCTTC.

This clone has more than one count but fewer than ten. The rearrangement joins TRBV27 to TRBJ1-5; D possibly corresponds to TRBD1 (5 bases). V was pared by 7 bases and J by 1 base, with 11 bases between. The germline gives CDR1 MNHEY, CDR2 SMNVEV (reference sequence). This CDR3 contains 14 residues. CDR3 loop: CASIGGVSNQPQHF. DNA for the CDR3: TGTGCCAGCATTGGAGGGGTAAGCAATCAGCCCCAGCATTTT.

This clone was seen a handful of times. At the DNA level, this CDR3 is encoded by other sequences in the same sample as well. The CDR3 region has the DNA TGCAGTGCTACCGAGCTCTATGGCTACACCTTC. Translating gives CSATELYGYTF. V gene TRBV20-1 combines with J gene TRBJ1-2; D remains ambiguous. With 4 bases removed from V and 4 bases from J, the gap between germline ends came to 7 bases. The V gene's germline CDR1 is DFQATT and CDR2 SNEGSKA (reference sequence). The CDR3 length is 11 residues.

This clone was picked up a small number of times. The rearrangement uses TRBV7-2 and TRBJ2-3; 7 positions agree with TRBD2. CDR3 length equals 14 residues. V lost 5 bases and J lost 5; bases outside the gene matches: 7. Germline CDR1 is SGHTA and CDR2 is FQGNSA. CDR3 DNA: TGTGCCAGCAGCGGGGACTACAACCAAGATACGCAGTATTTT. This codes for CASSGDYNQDTQYF. The complete variable domain, with remaining parts taken from reference TRBV7-2 and TRBJ2-3, reads GAGVSQSPSNKVTEKGKDVELRCDPISGHTALYWYRQSLGQGLEFLIYFQGNSAPDKSGLPSDRFSAERTGGSVSTLTIQRTQQEDSAVYLCASSGDYNQDTQYFGPGTRLTVL.

This clone has more than one count but fewer than ten. This CDR3 is CATSRGGQGAYGYTF. DNA for the CDR3: TGTGCCACCAGCAGAGGTGGACAGGGAGCCTATGGCTACACCTTC. The chain is built from TRBV15 and TRBJ1-2; 8 nucleotides align to TRBD1. V trimming: 1 base; J trimming: 4 bases; junction bases outside the gene matches: 5. The CDR3 is 15 residues long. CDR1 LNHNV and CDR2 YYDKDF come from the germline V gene (reference sequence).

The chain has TRBV11-2 and TRBJ1-6, with D possibly being TRBD1 (6 bases). The V gene lost 5 bases and the J gene lost 7 bases, with 18 bases spanning the gap. Looked up from germline, CDR1 is SGHAT and CDR2 is FQNNGV. The CDR3 extends over 16 amino acids. The CDR3 DNA is TGTGCCAGCAGCATGTCAGGGGTGCCACGGAATTCACCCCTCCACTTT. Translation gives CASSMSGVPRNSPLHF.

This clone was seen a few times. This chain links TRBV25-1 with TRBJ2-3; D perhaps matches TRBD2 (6 bases). The germline gives CDR1 MGHDK, CDR2 SYGVNS. The CDR3 is 14 amino acids. Trimming left V 3 bases short and J 0 bases short, with 7 bases between. This CDR3 reads CASSEAGSTDTQYF. Written as DNA, the CDR3 is TGTGCCAGCAGTGAGGCGGGGAGCACAGATACGCAGTATTTT.

A few counts support this clone. The genes are TRBV4-1 and TRBJ1-2; D unresolved. This CDR3 comprises 18 residues. V lost 0 bases to trimming and J lost 0 bases, with 17 bases between them. Germline V gives CDR1 MGHRA, CDR2 YSYEKL. CDR3 sequence reads: CASSQEKAGLLANYGYTF. CDR3 coding DNA: TGCGCCAGCAGCCAAGAAAAGGCGGGCCTTCTAGCTAACTATGGCTACACCTTC.

This clone showed up just a few times. The rearrangement uses TRBV14 and TRBJ1-1; tentatively, D is TRBD1 (5 bases). The germline V gene encodes CDR1 SGHDN and CDR2 FVKESK. V was cut by 1 base and J by 5 bases, with 11 bases left in between. This CDR3 has 14 amino acids. The CDR3 sequence: CASSQVQGGTEAFF. The CDR3 nucleotides read TGTGCCAGCAGCCAAGTCCAGGGAGGTACTGAAGCTTTCTTT.

The chain recombines TRBV7-9 with TRBJ2-2; weak D call: TRBD2 (5 bases). Germline V gene lookup returns CDR1 SEHNR and CDR2 FQNEAQ (reference sequence). V was pared by 1 base and J by 1 base, with 16 bases between. The CDR3 loop spans 18 amino acids. This CDR3 is CASSLGIKADGNTGELFF. CDR3 in DNA: TGTGCCAGCAGCTTAGGGATTAAAGCGGACGGGAACACCGGGGAGCTGTTTTTT. Using reference TRBV7-9 and TRBJ2-2 for the parts outside the CDR3, the full variable domain is DTGVSQNPRHKITKRGQNVTFRCDPISEHNRLYWYRQTLGQGPEFLTYFQNEAQLEKSRLLSDRFSAERPKGSFSTLEIQRTEQGDSAMYLCASSLGIKADGNTGELFFGEGSRLTVL.

In its sample, this clone was seen a few times. CDR3 sequence: CAISETSGATWGQYF. CDR3 nucleotides: TGTGCCATCAGTGAAACTAGCGGGGCGACCTGGGGGCAGTACTTC. The rearrangement joins TRBV10-3 to TRBJ2-7, with 10 bases aligning to TRBD2. V lost 3 bases, J lost 9 bases, and 11 bases stayed unmatched. The length of the CDR3 is 15 residues. Germline lookup yields CDR1 ENHRY and CDR2 SYGVKD.